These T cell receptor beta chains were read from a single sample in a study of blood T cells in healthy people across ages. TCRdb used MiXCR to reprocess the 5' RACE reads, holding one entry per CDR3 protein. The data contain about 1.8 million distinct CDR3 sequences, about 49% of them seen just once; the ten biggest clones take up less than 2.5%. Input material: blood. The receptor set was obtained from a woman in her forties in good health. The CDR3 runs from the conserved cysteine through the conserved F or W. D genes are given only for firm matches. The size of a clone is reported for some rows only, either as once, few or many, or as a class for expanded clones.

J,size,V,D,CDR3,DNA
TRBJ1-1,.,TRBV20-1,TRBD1,CSAPSGQGGNTEAFF,TGCAGTGCTCCATCGGGACAGGGGGGAAACACTGAAGCTTTCTTT
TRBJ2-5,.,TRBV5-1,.,CASRPGLRDQETQYF,TGCGCCAGCAGACCGGGACTGCGAGACCAAGAGACCCAGTACTTC
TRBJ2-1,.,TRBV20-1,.,CSARIWISVNEQFF,TGCAGTGCTAGAATTTGGATTAGCGTGAATGAGCAGTTCTTC
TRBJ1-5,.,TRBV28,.,CASSLVRASNQPQHF,TGTGCCAGCAGTTTGGTCAGGGCTAGCAATCAGCCCCAGCATTTT
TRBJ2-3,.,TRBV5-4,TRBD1,CASSFNQGASTDTQYF,TGTGCCAGCAGCTTTAATCAGGGGGCGAGCACAGATACGCAGTATTTT
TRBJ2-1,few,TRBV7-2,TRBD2,CASSRGLAPYNEQFF,TGTGCCAGCAGCCGGGGACTAGCCCCCTACAATGAGCAGTTCTTC
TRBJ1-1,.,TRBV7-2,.,CASSLADRNTEAFF,TGTGCCAGCAGCTTAGCGGACAGGAACACTGAAGCTTTCTTT
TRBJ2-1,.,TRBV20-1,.,CSASWAAKSYNEQFF,TGCAGTGCTAGTTGGGCAGCCAAATCCTACAATGAGCAGTTCTTC
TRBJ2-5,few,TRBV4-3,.,CASSQDLWGETQYF,TGCGCCAGCAGCCAAGATCTGTGGGGGGAGACCCAGTACTTC
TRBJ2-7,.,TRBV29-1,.,CSAADGRPTSYNEQYF,TGCAGCGCTGCCGATGGACGTCCCACATCCTACAATGAGCAGTACTTC
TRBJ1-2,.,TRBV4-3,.,CASSQHRVGNYGYTF,TGCGCCAGCAGCCAACACAGGGTCGGGAACTATGGCTACACCTTC
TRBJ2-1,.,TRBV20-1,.,CSAAEVANYNEQFF,TGCAGTGCCGCGGAGGTAGCTAACTACAATGAGCAGTTCTTC
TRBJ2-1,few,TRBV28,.,CASTRGGRPGYNEQFF,TGTGCCAGCACCAGAGGAGGCAGGCCGGGATACAATGAGCAGTTCTTC
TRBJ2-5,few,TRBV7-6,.,CASSLVSREETQYF,TGTGCCAGCAGCTTAGTATCTAGGGAAGAGACCCAGTACTTC
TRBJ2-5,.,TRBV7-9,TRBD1,CASSPDRFVETQYF,TGTGCCAGCAGCCCGGACAGGTTCGTCGAGACCCAGTACTTC
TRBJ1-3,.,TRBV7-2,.,CASSLASDGNTIYF,TGTGCCAGCAGCTTAGCGAGCGATGGAAACACCATATATTTT
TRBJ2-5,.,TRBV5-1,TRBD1,CASSPWTGRDGTQYF,TGCGCCAGCAGCCCGTGGACAGGGCGCGACGGGACCCAGTACTTC
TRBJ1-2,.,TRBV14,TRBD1,CACSPDRLHGYTF,TGTGCCTGCAGCCCGGACAGGCTCCATGGCTACACCTTC
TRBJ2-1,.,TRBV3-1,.,CASSQDPAQGGDEQFF,TGTGCCAGCAGCCAAGATCCCGCCCAGGGTGGGGATGAGCAGTTCTTC
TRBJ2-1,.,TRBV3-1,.,CASSQEAAEPHEQFF,TGTGCCAGCAGCCAAGAAGCGGCGGAACCCCATGAGCAGTTCTTC
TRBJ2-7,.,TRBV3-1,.,CASSETGMTGYEQHF,TGTGCCAGCAGCGAAACAGGTATGACTGGGTACGAGCAGCACTTC
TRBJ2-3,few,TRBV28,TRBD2,CASSLWRTSGGARLAYF,TGTGCCAGCAGTTTATGGCGGACTAGCGGGGGGGCTAGATTGGCGTATTTT
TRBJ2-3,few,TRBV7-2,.,CASSFEPALKADTQYF,TGTGCCAGCAGCTTTGAGCCCGCACTCAAGGCAGATACGCAGTATTTT
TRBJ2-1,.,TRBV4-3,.,CASSIEFPNEQFF,TGCGCCAGCAGCATAGAGTTTCCCAATGAGCAGTTCTTC
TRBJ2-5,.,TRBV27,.,CASRQTRYQETQYF,TGTGCCAGCAGGCAAACTCGGTACCAAGAGACCCAGTACTTC
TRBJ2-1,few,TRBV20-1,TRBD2,CSARDHRGGNNEQFF,TGCAGTGCTAGAGATCACCGGGGGGGCAACAATGAGCAGTTCTTC
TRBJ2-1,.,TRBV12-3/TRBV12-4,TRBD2,CASSLASGGLQLKQFF,TGTGCCAGCAGTTTGGCGAGCGGGGGCCTCCAGCTAAAGCAGTTCTTC
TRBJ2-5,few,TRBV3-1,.,CASRLAGPGQETQYF,TGTGCCAGCAGACTTGCGGGCCCGGGGCAAGAGACCCAGTACTTC
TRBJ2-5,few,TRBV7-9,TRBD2,CASSTYRDYSRETQYF,TGTGCCAGCAGCACATACCGGGACTATTCCAGAGAGACCCAGTACTTC
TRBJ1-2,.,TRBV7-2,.,CASSARVSTNYGYTF,TGTGCCAGCAGCGCAAGAGTTTCAACCAACTATGGCTACACCTTC
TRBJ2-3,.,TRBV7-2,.,CASSSGELGADTQYF,TGTGCCAGCAGCTCAGGGGAATTAGGGGCAGATACGCAGTATTTT
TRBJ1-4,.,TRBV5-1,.,CASSPGVAVDNEKLFF,TGCGCCAGCAGCCCGGGGGTGGCGGTGGATAATGAAAAACTGTTTTTT
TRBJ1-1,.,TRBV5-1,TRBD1,CASSVTGTEETEAFF,TGCGCCAGCAGCGTAACCGGGACAGAAGAAACTGAAGCTTTCTTT
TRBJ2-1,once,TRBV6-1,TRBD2,CASSVLAGDSSYNEQFF,TGTGCCAGCAGTGTCCTAGCGGGGGACAGCTCCTACAATGAGCAGTTCTTC
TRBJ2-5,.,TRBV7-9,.,CASSLSEDRETQYF,TGTGCCAGCAGCTTATCAGAGGACAGAGAGACCCAGTACTTC
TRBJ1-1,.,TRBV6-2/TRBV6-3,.,CASSYGGLTNTEAFF,TGTGCCAGCAGTTATGGGGGGCTCACGAACACTGAAGCTTTCTTT
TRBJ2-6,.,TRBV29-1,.,CGVSSGANVLTF,TGCGGCGTATCCTCTGGGGCCAACGTCCTGACTTTC
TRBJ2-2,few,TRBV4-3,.,CASSHGLNTGELFF,TGCGCCAGCAGCCATGGGCTGAACACCGGGGAGCTGTTTTTT
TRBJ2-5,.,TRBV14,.,CASSQDLTKTQYF,TGTGCCAGCAGCCAAGATCTTACAAAGACCCAGTACTTC
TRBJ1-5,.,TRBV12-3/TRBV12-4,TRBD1,CASSLDRGRGSNQPQHF,TGTGCCAGCAGTCTGGACAGGGGAAGGGGTAGCAATCAGCCCCAGCATTTT
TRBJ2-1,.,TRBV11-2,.,CASSWGDRSYNEQFF,TGTGCCAGCAGCTGGGGGGACAGATCCTACAATGAGCAGTTCTTC
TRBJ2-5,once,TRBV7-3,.,CASSLSKDETQYF,TGTGCCAGCAGCCTTTCAAAGGATGAGACCCAGTACTTC
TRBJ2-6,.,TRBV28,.,CASQILQSSGANVLTF,TGTGCCAGTCAGATTCTACAGAGCTCTGGGGCCAACGTCCTGACTTTC
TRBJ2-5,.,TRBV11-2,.,CASSLVRDSVQETQYF,TGTGCCAGCAGCTTAGTCCGAGATAGCGTACAAGAGACCCAGTACTTC
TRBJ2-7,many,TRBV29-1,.,CSVAGTPSYEQYF,TGCAGCGTTGCTGGGACACCATCCTACGAGCAGTACTTC
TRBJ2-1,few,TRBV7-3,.,CASSPKGDGYNEQFF,TGTGCCAGCAGCCCCAAGGGGGACGGATACAATGAGCAGTTCTTC
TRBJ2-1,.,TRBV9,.,CASSVVSNNEQFF,TGTGCCAGCAGCGTAGTATCAAACAATGAGCAGTTCTTC
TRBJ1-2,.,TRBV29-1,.,CSVGVTRGYTF,TGCAGCGTTGGGGTTACGCGCGGCTACACCTTC
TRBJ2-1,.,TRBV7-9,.,CASSLARTLLNEQFF,TGTGCCAGCAGCTTAGCCCGGACCCTTCTCAATGAGCAGTTCTTC
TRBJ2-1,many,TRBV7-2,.,CASSSLAGNEQFF,TGTGCCAGCAGTTCGCTCGCGGGAAATGAGCAGTTCTTC
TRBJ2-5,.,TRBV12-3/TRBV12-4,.,CASSLGKWETQYF,TGTGCCAGCAGTTTGGGGAAATGGGAGACCCAGTACTTC
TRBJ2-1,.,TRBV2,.,CASSDWTAYNEQFF,TGTGCCAGCAGTGATTGGACGGCCTACAATGAGCAGTTCTTC
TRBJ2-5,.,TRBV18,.,CASSSRLGQEETQYF,TGTGCCAGCTCGTCACGTCTAGGGCAGGAAGAGACCCAGTACTTC
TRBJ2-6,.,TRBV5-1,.,CASRLTSSGANVLTF,TGCGCCAGCAGATTGACATCCTCTGGGGCCAACGTCCTGACTTTC